This TCR beta chain originates from a study of shared clonotypes between healthy human individuals. Looking at the study overall: Three plates each covered CD4 naive and memory; CD8 naive two, CD8 memory one.

Details on this clone: The same CDR3 arises from other DNA sequences in this sample as well.

Germline CDR1 reads SGHRS; CDR2 reads YFSETQ. The CDR3 totals 13 residues. V was cut by 2 bases and J by 0 bases, with 6 bases left in between. CD45RO-negative, CCR7-positively selected cells formed the naive CD8 fraction, excluding terminally differentiated effector memory CD45RA+ cells. Donors included only healthy HIV-negative adults lacking recent acute infections or vaccinations. Generated by immunoSEQ multiplex PCR, the TCRdb table keeps only in-frame clones and is missing some. The sample lists hundreds of thousands of clones, roughly 96% occurring once. Sequencing was done on a sample of naive CD8+ T cells sorted from blood. This TCR derives from a man aged 30 to 45 in good health. The V and J genes are TRBV5-1 and TRBJ2-7; D not resolved. DNA for the CDR3: TGCGCCAGCAGCTTCACTGTCTCCTACGAGCAGTACTTC. Translated: CASSFTVSYEQYF.